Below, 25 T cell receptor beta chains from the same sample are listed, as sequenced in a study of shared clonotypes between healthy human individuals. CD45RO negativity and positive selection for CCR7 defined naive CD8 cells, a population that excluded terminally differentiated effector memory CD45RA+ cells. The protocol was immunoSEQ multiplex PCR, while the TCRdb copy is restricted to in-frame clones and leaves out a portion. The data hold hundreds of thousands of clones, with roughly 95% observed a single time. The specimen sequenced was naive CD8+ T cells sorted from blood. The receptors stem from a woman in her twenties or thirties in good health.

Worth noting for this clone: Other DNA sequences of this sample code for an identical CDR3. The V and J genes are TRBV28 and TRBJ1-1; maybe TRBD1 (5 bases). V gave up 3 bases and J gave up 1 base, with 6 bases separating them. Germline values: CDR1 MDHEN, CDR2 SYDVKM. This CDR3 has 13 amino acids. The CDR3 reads CASSLTENTEAFF. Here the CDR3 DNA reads TGTGCCAGCAGTTTGACAGAGAACACTGAAGCTTTCTTT.

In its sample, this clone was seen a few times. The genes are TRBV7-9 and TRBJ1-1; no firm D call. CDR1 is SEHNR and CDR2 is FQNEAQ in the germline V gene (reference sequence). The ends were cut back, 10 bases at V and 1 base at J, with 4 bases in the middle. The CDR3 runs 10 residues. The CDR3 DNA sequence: TGTGCCACTACGAACACTGAAGCTTTCTTT. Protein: CATTNTEAFF.

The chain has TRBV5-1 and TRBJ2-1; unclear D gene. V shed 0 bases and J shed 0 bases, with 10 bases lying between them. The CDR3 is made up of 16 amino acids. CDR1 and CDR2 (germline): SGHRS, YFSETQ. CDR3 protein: CASSLDPHLSYNEQFF. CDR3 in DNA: TGCGCCAGCAGCTTGGACCCACACCTCTCCTACAATGAGCAGTTCTTC.

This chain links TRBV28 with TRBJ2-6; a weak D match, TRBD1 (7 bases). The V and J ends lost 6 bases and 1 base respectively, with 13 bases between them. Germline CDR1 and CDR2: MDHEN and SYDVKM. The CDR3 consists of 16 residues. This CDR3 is CASRRDRGSGANVLTF. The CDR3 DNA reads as TGTGCCAGCAGGCGGGACAGAGGATCTGGGGCCAACGTCCTGACTTTC.

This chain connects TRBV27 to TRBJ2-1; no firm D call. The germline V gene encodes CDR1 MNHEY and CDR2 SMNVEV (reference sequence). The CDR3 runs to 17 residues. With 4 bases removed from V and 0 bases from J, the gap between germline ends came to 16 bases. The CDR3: CASSSHWSSNSYNEQFF. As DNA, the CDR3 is TGTGCCAGCAGTTCCCATTGGAGTAGCAACTCCTACAATGAGCAGTTCTTC.

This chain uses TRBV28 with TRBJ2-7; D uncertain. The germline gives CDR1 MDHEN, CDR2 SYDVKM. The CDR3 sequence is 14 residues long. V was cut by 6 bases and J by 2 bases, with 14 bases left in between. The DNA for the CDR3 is TGTGCCAGCAGGAGATCTGAAGGACCCTACGAGCAGTACTTC. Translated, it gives CASRRSEGPYEQYF.

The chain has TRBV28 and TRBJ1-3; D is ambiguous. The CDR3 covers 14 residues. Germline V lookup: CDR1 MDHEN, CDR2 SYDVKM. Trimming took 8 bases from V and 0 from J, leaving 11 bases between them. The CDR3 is CASAKRSSGNTIYF. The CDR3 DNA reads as TGTGCCAGCGCCAAAAGGAGCTCTGGAAACACCATATATTTT.

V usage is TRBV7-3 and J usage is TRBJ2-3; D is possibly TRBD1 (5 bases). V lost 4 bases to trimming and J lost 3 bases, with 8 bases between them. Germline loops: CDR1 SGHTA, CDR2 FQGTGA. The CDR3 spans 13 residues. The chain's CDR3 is CASSYQGTDTQYF. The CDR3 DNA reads TGTGCCAGCAGCTACCAGGGTACAGATACGCAGTATTTT.

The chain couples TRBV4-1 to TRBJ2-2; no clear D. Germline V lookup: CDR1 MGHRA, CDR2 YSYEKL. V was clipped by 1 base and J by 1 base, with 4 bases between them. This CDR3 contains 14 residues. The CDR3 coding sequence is TGCGCCAGCAGCCAAGTCGTGAACACCGGGGAGCTGTTTTTT. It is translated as CASSQVVNTGELFF.

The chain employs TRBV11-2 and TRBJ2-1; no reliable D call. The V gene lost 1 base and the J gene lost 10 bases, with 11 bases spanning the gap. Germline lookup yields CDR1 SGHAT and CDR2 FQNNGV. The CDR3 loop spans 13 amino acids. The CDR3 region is CASSLGLSWEQFF. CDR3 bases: TGTGCCAGCAGCTTAGGCCTTAGTTGGGAGCAGTTCTTC. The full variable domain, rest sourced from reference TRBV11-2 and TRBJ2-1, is EAGVAQSPRYKIIEKRQSVAFWCNPISGHATLYWYQQILGQGPKLLIQFQNNGVVDDSQLPKDRFSAERLKGVDSTLKIQPAKLEDSAVYLCASSLGLSWEQFFGPGTRLTVL.

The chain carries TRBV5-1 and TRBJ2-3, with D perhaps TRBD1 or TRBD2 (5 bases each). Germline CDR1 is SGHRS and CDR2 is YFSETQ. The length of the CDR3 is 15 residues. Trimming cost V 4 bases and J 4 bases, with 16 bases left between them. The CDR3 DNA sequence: TGCGCCAGCAGCCCCTGGGCAGGGCGGGCAGATACGCAGTATTTT. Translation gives CASSPWAGRADTQYF. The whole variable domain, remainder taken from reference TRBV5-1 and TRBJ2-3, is KAGVTQTPRYLIKTRGQQVTLSCSPISGHRSVSWYQQTPGQGLQFLFEYFSETQRNKGNFPGRFSGRQFSNSRSEMNVSTLELGDSALYLCASSPWAGRADTQYFGPGTRLTVL.

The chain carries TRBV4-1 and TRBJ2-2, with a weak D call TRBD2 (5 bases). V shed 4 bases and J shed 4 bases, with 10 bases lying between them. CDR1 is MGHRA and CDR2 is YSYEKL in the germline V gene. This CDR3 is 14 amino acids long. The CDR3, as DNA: TGCGCCAGCAGCCCAGCGGCTTTCACCGGGGAGCTGTTTTTT. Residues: CASSPAAFTGELFF.

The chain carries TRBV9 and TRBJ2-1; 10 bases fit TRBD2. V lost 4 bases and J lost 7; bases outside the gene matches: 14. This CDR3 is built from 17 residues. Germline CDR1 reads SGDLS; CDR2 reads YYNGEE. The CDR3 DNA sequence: TGTGCCAGCAGCTACGAACTAGCGGGGACACGTAGGAATGAGCAGTTCTTC. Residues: CASSYELAGTRRNEQFF.

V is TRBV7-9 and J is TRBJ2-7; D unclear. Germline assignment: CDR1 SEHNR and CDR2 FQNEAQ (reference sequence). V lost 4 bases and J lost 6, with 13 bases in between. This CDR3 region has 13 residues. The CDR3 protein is CASSYPAAVEQYF. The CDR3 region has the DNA TGTGCCAGCAGCTACCCGGCCGCTGTCGAGCAGTACTTC.

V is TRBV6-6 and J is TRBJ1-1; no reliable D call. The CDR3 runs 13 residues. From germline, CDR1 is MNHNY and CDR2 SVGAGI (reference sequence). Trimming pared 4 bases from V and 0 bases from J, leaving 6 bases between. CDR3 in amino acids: CASSLTVNTEAFF. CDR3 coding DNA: TGTGCCAGCAGTTTGACGGTGAACACTGAAGCTTTCTTT.

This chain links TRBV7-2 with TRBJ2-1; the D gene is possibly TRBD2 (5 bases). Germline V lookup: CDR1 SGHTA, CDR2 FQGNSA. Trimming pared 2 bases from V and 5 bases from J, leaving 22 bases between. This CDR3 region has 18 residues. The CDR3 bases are TGTGCCAGCAGCTTACCAGTGGGGTGGACTCCAAGACACAATGAGCAGTTCTTC. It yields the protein CASSLPVGWTPRHNEQFF.

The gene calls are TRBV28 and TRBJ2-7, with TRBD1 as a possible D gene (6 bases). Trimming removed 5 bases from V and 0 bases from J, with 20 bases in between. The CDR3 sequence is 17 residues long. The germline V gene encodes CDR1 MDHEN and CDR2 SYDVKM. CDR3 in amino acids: CASSPFFEGESSYEQYF. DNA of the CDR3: TGTGCCAGCAGTCCGTTTTTTGAGGGGGAGAGCTCCTACGAGCAGTACTTC.

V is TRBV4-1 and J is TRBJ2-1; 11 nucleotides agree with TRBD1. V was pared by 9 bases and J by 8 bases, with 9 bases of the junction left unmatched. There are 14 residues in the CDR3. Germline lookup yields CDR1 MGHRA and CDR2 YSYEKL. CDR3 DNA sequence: TGCGCCAGTACATACCGGGACAGGGGGTATGAGCAGTTCTTC. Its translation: CASTYRDRGYEQFF.

The CDR3 sequence: CSVDPNWGNTEAFF. DNA for the CDR3: TGCAGCGTTGACCCCAACTGGGGGAACACTGAAGCTTTCTTT. This rearrangement joins TRBV29-1 to TRBJ1-1; D call uncertain. The V gene's germline CDR1 is SQVTM and CDR2 ANQGSEA. V was clipped by 3 bases and J by 1 base, with 12 bases between them. The CDR3 has 14 amino acids.

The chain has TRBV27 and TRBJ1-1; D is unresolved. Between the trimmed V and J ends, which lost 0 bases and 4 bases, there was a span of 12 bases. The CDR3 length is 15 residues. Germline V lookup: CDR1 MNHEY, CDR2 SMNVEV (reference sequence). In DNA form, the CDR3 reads TGTGCCAGCAGTTTATCAGGTTTCGGGGTCACTGAAGCTTTCTTT. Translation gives CASSLSGFGVTEAFF.

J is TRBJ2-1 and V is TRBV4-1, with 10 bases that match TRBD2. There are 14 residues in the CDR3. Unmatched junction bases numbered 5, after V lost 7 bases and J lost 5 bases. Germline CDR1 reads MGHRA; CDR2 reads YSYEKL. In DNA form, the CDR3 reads TGCGCCAGCACCCTAGCGGGAGACAACAATGAGCAGTTCTTC. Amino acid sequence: CASTLAGDNNEQFF.

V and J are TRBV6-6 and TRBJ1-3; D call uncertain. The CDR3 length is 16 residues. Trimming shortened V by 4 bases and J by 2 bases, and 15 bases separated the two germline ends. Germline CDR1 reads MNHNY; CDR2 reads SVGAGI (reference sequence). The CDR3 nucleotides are TGTGCCAGCAGTTCCCCGAGCGTTCCGGCTGGAAACACCATATATTTT. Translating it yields CASSSPSVPAGNTIYF.

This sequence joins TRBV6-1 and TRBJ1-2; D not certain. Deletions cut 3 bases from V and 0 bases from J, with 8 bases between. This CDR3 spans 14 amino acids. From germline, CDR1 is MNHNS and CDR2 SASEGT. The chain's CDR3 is CASSDTGPNYGYTF. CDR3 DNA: TGTGCCAGCAGTGATACGGGCCCTAACTATGGCTACACCTTC.

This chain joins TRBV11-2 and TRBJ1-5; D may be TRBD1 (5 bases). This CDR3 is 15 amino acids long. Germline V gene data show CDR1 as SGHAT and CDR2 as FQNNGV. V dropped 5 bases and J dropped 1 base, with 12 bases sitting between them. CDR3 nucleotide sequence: TGTGCCAGCAGCCCTACGGGGGACAGCAATCAGCCCCAGCATTTT. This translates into CASSPTGDSNQPQHF.

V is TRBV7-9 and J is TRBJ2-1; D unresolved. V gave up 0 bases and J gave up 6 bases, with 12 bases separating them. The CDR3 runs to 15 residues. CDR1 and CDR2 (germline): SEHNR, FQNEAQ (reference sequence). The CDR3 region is CASSLAWQEINEQFF. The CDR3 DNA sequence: TGTGCCAGCAGCTTAGCGTGGCAGGAGATCAATGAGCAGTTCTTC.